Each of the 27 T cell receptor beta chains below was sequenced from the same sample in a study of blood T cell repertoires in COVID-19. Assay used: immunoSEQ multiplex PCR; TCRdb lists only in-frame clones, some missing. The sample has more than 150,000 clones; 87% are singletons. The specimen was PBMCs or T cells enriched from blood (not recorded which). These TCRs come from a woman under 40 who had recovered from COVID-19.

The rearrangement uses TRBV6-6 and TRBJ2-1, with no clear D. CDR1 is MNHNY, CDR2 SVGAGI, per germline (reference sequence). The CDR3 spans 13 residues. V shed 5 bases and J shed 15 bases, with 20 bases lying between them. The CDR3 reads CASSILVPAAPFF. CDR3 nucleotide sequence: TGTGCCAGCAGTATCCTAGTCCCCGCGGCCCCGTTCTTC.

This clone was observed a single time. CDR3: CASSPGTSGAQQYF. The CDR3 region has the DNA TGTGCCAGCAGCCCCGGGACTAGCGGGGCCCAGCAGTACTTC. The chain couples TRBV7-3 to TRBJ2-7, with 13 bases lining up with TRBD2. CDR3 length equals 14 residues. CDR1 is SGHTA, CDR2 FQGTGA, per germline. V gave up 5 bases and J gave up 8 bases; unmatched junction bases: 6. Drawing the rest from reference TRBV7-3 and TRBJ2-7, the complete variable domain is GAGVSQTPSNKVTEKGKYVELRCDPISGHTALYWYRQSLGQGPEFLIYFQGTGAADDSGLPNDRFFAVRPEGSVSTLKIQRTERGDSAVYLCASSPGTSGAQQYFGPGTRLTVT.

The gene calls are TRBV7-9 and TRBJ1-4; D call uncertain. CDR3 size: 12 residues. V lost 6 bases and J 4 bases, leaving 6 bases between the germline ends. CDR1 and CDR2 from the germline V gene are SEHNR and FQNEAQ (reference sequence). The CDR3 nucleotides are TGTGCCAGCAGAAGACTTAATGAAAAACTGTTTTTT. It yields the protein CASRRLNEKLFF.

The CDR3: CASSQGSGRPTFYEQYF. CDR3 nucleotide sequence: TGTGCCAGCAGCCAAGGTAGCGGGAGGCCAACTTTCTACGAGCAGTACTTC. V usage is TRBV3-1 (or the pseudogene TRBV3-2) and J usage is TRBJ2-7; 10 bases agree with TRBD2. Trimming at V came to 1 base and at J to 3 bases, leaving 9 bases not matched to a gene. This CDR3 comprises 17 residues. Germline V lookup: CDR1 LGHDT, CDR2 YNNKEL (reference sequence).

V gene TRBV15 combines with J gene TRBJ1-1; TRBD1 aligns across 7 bases. The trim removed 3 bases at V and 11 bases at J, leaving 9 bases unmatched. Germline V lookup: CDR1 LNHNV, CDR2 YYDKDF (reference sequence). CDR3 length: 13 residues. CDR3 DNA sequence: TGTGCCACCAGCAGGACAGGGTTAGCAGATGCTTTCTTT. Translation gives CATSRTGLADAFF.

This clone has a handful of counts. CDR3 coding DNA: TGTGCCAGCAGCCCGATTTCTACAGGGTTGGGCACAGATACGCAGTATTTT. Translated, it gives CASSPISTGLGTDTQYF. The rearrangement links TRBV5-6 to TRBJ2-3; perhaps TRBD1 as D (6 bases). V shed 4 bases and J shed 1 base, with 19 bases lying between them. Germline V lookup: CDR1 SGHDT, CDR2 YYEEEE. The CDR3 is made up of 17 amino acids.

The chain couples TRBV7-8 to TRBJ2-4; TRBD1 agrees at 8 bases. The CDR3 length is 13 residues. Trimming cost V 5 bases and J 5 bases; bases outside gene matches: 2. Looked up from germline, CDR1 is SGHVS and CDR2 is FQNEAQ. CDR3 DNA: TGTGCCAGCAGCCTGACAGGGGAAAACATTCAGTACTTC. It specifies CASSLTGENIQYF. The full variable domain, completed using reference TRBV7-8 and TRBJ2-4, is GAGVSQSPRYKVAKRGQDVALRCDPISGHVSLFWYQQALGQGPEFLTYFQNEAQLDKSGLPSDRFFAERPEGSVSTLKIQRTQQEDSAVYLCASSLTGENIQYFGAGTRLSVL.

The chain combines TRBV10-3 with TRBJ2-5; the match to TRBD1 covers 7 bases. Per germline, CDR1 ENHRY and CDR2 SYGVKD. The trim removed 10 bases at V and 2 bases at J, leaving 4 bases unmatched. The length of the CDR3 is 12 residues. CDR3 coding DNA: TGTGCCACCTCGACAGGGCAAGAGACCCAGTACTTC. It encodes CATSTGQETQYF.

As regards this clone: One end of the junction varies from germline; a read error may be responsible. This CDR3 is CASSRVAGFQYF. The CDR3 coding sequence is TGTGCCAGCAGTCGAGTGGCAGGGTTCCAATATTTT. This chain connects TRBV6-5 to TRBJ1-5, with a possible D match to TRBD1 (5 bases). This CDR3 comprises 12 residues. CDR1 is MNHEY, CDR2 SVGAGI, per germline.

This clone was seen only once. The chain uses TRBV6-5 and TRBJ1-2; D is unclear. Deletions cut 6 bases from V and 0 bases from J, with 8 bases between. The CDR3 is made up of 13 amino acids. Per the germline V gene, CDR1 is MNHEY and CDR2 is SVGAGI. The DNA for the CDR3 is TGTGCCAGCAGCTCCACACCTAACTATGGCTACACCTTC. Translating gives CASSSTPNYGYTF.

This rearrangement joins TRBV5-1 to TRBJ1-1; 8 bases line up with TRBD1. The trim removed 3 bases at V and 3 bases at J, leaving 7 bases unmatched. The CDR3 consists of 15 residues. CDR1 SGHRS and CDR2 YFSETQ come from the germline V gene. CDR3 nucleotides: TGCGCCAGCAGCTCGTTCGGGACAGGCGACACTGAAGCTTTCTTT. Translated, it gives CASSSFGTGDTEAFF.

V usage is TRBV4-2 and J usage is TRBJ1-2; weak D call: TRBD1 (6 bases). The germline V gene has CDR1 LGHNA and CDR2 YNFKEQ. The V end lost 0 bases, the J end lost 8 bases, and 19 bases lay between the germline ends. The CDR3 consists of 16 residues. CDR3 DNA sequence: TGTGCCAGCAGCCAAGATATGGGACAAGGGACGGGAGGCTACACCTTC. Its protein product is CASSQDMGQGTGGYTF.

Here the CDR3 DNA reads TGTGCCAGCTCGCGGGAGGGGGATCGTGGCTACACCTTC. Encoded protein: CASSREGDRGYTF. The V gene is TRBV18, the J gene TRBJ1-2, with a weak D call TRBD1 (6 bases). CDR3 length equals 13 residues. Trimming removed 6 bases at V and 7 bases at J, with 15 bases between. Germline V gene lookup returns CDR1 KGHSH and CDR2 LQKENI.

This chain connects TRBV14 to TRBJ2-2, with TRBD1 matching over 9 bases. CDR1 SGHDN and CDR2 FVKESK come from the germline V gene. The V segment lost 5 bases and the J segment 6 bases; nucleotides outside the gene matches: 7. CDR3 length: 15 amino acids. In nucleotides, the CDR3 is TGTGCCAGCAGCTCCCGGGACAGGGAGCCCGGGGAGCTGTTTTTT. It is translated as CASSSRDREPGELFF.

This chain uses TRBV13 with TRBJ2-7; 7 bases agree with TRBD2. CDR3 size: 13 residues. Looked up from germline, CDR1 is PRHDT and CDR2 is FYEKMQ (reference sequence). J was trimmed by 6 bases and V by 5 bases; bases with no gene match: 7. CDR3 in amino acids: CASSPSASGEQYF. Written as DNA, the CDR3 is TGTGCCAGCAGCCCGTCCGCTAGCGGCGAGCAGTACTTC. Filled out from reference TRBV13 and TRBJ2-7, the complete variable domain reads AAGVIQSPRHLIKEKRETATLKCYPIPRHDTVYWYQQGPGQDPQFLISFYEKMQSDKGSIPDRFSAQQFSDYHSELNMSSLELGDSALYFCASSPSASGEQYFGPGTRLTVT.

The rearrangement links TRBV7-8 to TRBJ1-1, with D perhaps TRBD1 (6 bases). The germline V and J ends were trimmed by 5 bases and 4 bases, with 17 bases remaining between them. The CDR3 length is 15 residues. CDR1 is SGHVS, CDR2 FQNEAQ, per germline. DNA for the CDR3: TGTGCCAGCAGCCGTTCCGCCCGGGGGGCCACTGAAGCTTTCTTT. It codes for CASSRSARGATEAFF.

This clone appeared a few times. The chain couples TRBV6-2 or TRBV6-3 to TRBJ1-2; 11 bases are a match to TRBD1. Germline V gene lookup returns CDR1 MNHEY and CDR2 SVGEGT. J lost 5 bases, V lost 2 bases, and 7 bases had no gene match. The CDR3 extends over 16 amino acids. CDR3 bases: TGTGCCAGCAGTTACCCCGGACAGGGGGCCTTTTATGGCTACACCTTC. Protein sequence: CASSYPGQGAFYGYTF.

J is TRBJ1-1 and V is TRBV5-1; TRBD1 might be the D (5 bases). CDR1 SGHRS and CDR2 YFSETQ come from the germline V gene. V lost 5 bases to trimming and J lost 0 bases, with 17 bases between them. The CDR3 extends over 16 amino acids. Written as DNA, the CDR3 is TGCGCCAGCAGGGGGGAGGGGAGTAGAATGAACACTGAAGCTTTCTTT. Translating gives CASRGEGSRMNTEAFF.

This clone was seen a handful of times. The genes are TRBV19 and TRBJ1-2; 7 nucleotides match TRBD1. Trimming took 5 bases from V and 4 from J; bases not matched to a gene: 13. The CDR3 spans 16 residues. Germline CDR1 and CDR2: LNHDA and SQIVND (reference sequence). CDR3 region: CASSQPGQKPFYGYTF. Written as DNA, the CDR3 is TGTGCCAGTAGTCAACCGGGACAGAAGCCTTTCTATGGCTACACCTTC.

This clone was seen more than once but under ten times. This rearrangement joins TRBV30 to TRBJ1-2; D possibly corresponds to TRBD1 (5 bases). From germline, CDR1 is GTSNPN and CDR2 SVGIG (reference sequence). The CDR3 sequence is 13 residues long. V lost 1 base and J lost 4, with 10 bases in between. In DNA, the CDR3 is TGTGCCTGGAGTGAAGCAGGGCCCTATGGCTACACCTTC. It translates to CAWSEAGPYGYTF.

As DNA, the CDR3 is TGTGCCAGCAGCACCCAGGAGGGATGGCACATGAACACTGAAGCTTTCTTT. Translated: CASSTQEGWHMNTEAFF. This chain connects TRBV21-1 to TRBJ1-1. TRBV21-1 is shown as a pseudogene. The CDR3 spans 17 residues.

This chain uses TRBV12-3 or TRBV12-4 with TRBJ1-2, with TRBD1 matching over 7 bases. Trimming at V came to 6 bases and at J to 8 bases, leaving 9 bases not matched to a gene. This CDR3 is 13 amino acids long. The CDR3 is CASRSTDREGYTF. In DNA form, the CDR3 reads TGTGCCAGCAGGTCCACAGACAGGGAAGGCTACACCTTC.

The chain recombines TRBV19 with TRBJ1-4; 8 nucleotides agree with TRBD1. CDR3 length: 13 amino acids. V gave up 7 bases and J gave up 7 bases; unmatched junction bases: 5. Germline CDR1 LNHDA, CDR2 SQIVND (reference sequence). The CDR3 DNA follows: TGTGCCAGTAAGGGCAGGGGGCGTGAAAAACTGTTTTTT. Its protein product is CASKGRGREKLFF.

The count of this clone is one. The CDR3 reads CASSLAGRSPLHF. Here the CDR3 DNA reads TGTGCCAGCAGCTTGGCAGGGCGTTCACCCCTCCACTTT. The chain combines TRBV7-2 with TRBJ1-6, with D possibly matching TRBD1 (5 bases). V gave up 3 bases and J gave up 9 bases, with 9 bases separating them. Germline CDR1 and CDR2: SGHTA and FQGNSA. The CDR3 runs 13 residues.

This clone was observed a few times. The chain joins TRBV24-1 to TRBJ2-7; the match to TRBD1 covers 7 bases. Losses at the gene ends were 3 bases for V and 7 bases for J; bases not matched to a gene: 2. CDR3 length equals 12 residues. Germline loops: CDR1 KGHDR, CDR2 SFDVKD. CDR3 DNA sequence: TGTGCCACCAGTGATCCGGACAGGGAGCAGTACTTC. Encoded protein: CATSDPDREQYF.

This chain joins TRBV7-2 and TRBJ2-3; TRBD2 might be the D (6 bases). Germline-derived CDR1 and CDR2 are SGHTA and FQGNSA. This CDR3 is 14 amino acids long. With 4 bases removed from V and 2 bases from J, the gap between germline ends came to 10 bases. DNA for the CDR3: TGTGCCAGCAGCTCAGGACTAATCACAGATACGCAGTATTTT. It is translated as CASSSGLITDTQYF.

The chain recombines TRBV4-2 with TRBJ1-1, with D possibly being TRBD1 (6 bases). Germline values: CDR1 LGHNA, CDR2 YNFKEQ. CDR3 length equals 13 residues. The V and J ends lost 4 bases and 2 bases respectively, with 8 bases between them. CDR3 amino acids: CASSLRGNTEAFF. CDR3 sequence (DNA): TGTGCCAGCAGCCTCAGGGGCAACACTGAAGCTTTCTTT.